Following are 10 T cell receptor beta chains from one sample sequenced in a study of T cell responses to AZD1222 COVID-19 vaccine. Profiled with immunoSEQ multiplex PCR; TCRdb holds only in-frame clones, not every one. The sample has about 110,000 clones; about 93% are singletons. The source material was peripheral blood, sampled 28 days after the second AZD1222 dose. The receptors derive from an adult who received the AZD1222 COVID-19 vaccine.

J is TRBJ2-3 and V is TRBV11-2, with unresolved D. CDR1 and CDR2 from the germline V gene are SGHAT and FQNNGV. The germline V and J ends were trimmed by 2 bases and 4 bases, with 19 bases remaining between them. The CDR3 is made up of 17 amino acids. The CDR3 reads CASSLSPGSPGPDTQYF. The CDR3 DNA reads as TGTGCCAGCAGCTTATCCCCGGGCTCGCCCGGCCCAGATACGCAGTATTTT.

The V call is TRBV6-5, the J call TRBJ1-4; D is unclear. Germline V gene lookup returns CDR1 MNHEY and CDR2 SVGAGI. The V and J ends lost 2 bases and 0 bases respectively, with 10 bases between them. The CDR3 length is 16 residues. This chain's CDR3 is CASSYERPATNEKLFF. For the CDR3, the DNA is TGTGCCAGCAGTTACGAACGGCCAGCAACTAATGAAAAACTGTTTTTT.

V usage is TRBV15 and J usage is TRBJ2-5; no firm D call. The V and J ends lost 1 base and 5 bases respectively, with 5 bases between them. There are 12 residues in the CDR3. Germline V lookup: CDR1 LNHNV, CDR2 YYDKDF (reference sequence). The CDR3 reads CATSRGIETQYF. The DNA of the CDR3 is TGTGCCACCAGCAGAGGGATCGAGACCCAGTACTTC.

V gene TRBV27 combines with J gene TRBJ1-3; no definite D call. Trimming stripped 4 bases from V and 0 bases from J, with 10 bases between. The germline V gene has CDR1 MNHEY and CDR2 SMNVEV (reference sequence). CDR3 length: 15 amino acids. CDR3 DNA sequence: TGTGCCAGCAGTTCCCTTGGAGACTCTGGAAACACCATATATTTT. Its protein is CASSSLGDSGNTIYF.

The V call is TRBV5-1, the J call TRBJ2-6; no clear D gene. V lost 3 bases, J lost 1 base, and 5 bases lay in between. The CDR3 covers 14 residues. Germline V gene data show CDR1 as SGHRS and CDR2 as YFSETQ. DNA for the CDR3: TGCGCCAGCAGCTCCGGGTCTGGGGCCAACGTCCTGACTTTC. Translation: CASSSGSGANVLTF.

The rearrangement joins TRBV10-3 to TRBJ1-1, with a weak D call TRBD1 (5 bases). The CDR3 loop spans 14 amino acids. Trimming took off 4 bases at V and 3 bases at J, with 12 bases between the two ends. Germline V lookup: CDR1 ENHRY, CDR2 SYGVKD. Here the CDR3 DNA reads TGTGCCATCAGTGGGAGAGGGGCGGACACTGAAGCTTTCTTT. Protein product: CAISGRGADTEAFF.

For the CDR3, the DNA is TGCGCCAGCACCACCCTTTCCTTAGCGGGAGTGGTCAATGAGCAGTTCTTC. This gives the protein CASTTLSLAGVVNEQFF. This chain links TRBV10-2 with TRBJ2-1; 9 bases map to TRBD2. V lost 7 bases to trimming and J lost 6 bases; unmatched junction nucleotides: 16. Germline V gives CDR1 WSHSY, CDR2 SAAADI. The CDR3 length is 17 residues.

The chain links TRBV29-1 to TRBJ1-2; perhaps TRBD1 as D (5 bases). Germline V gene data show CDR1 as SQVTM and CDR2 as ANQGSEA. The CDR3 runs 14 residues. Trimming removed 5 bases from V and 4 bases from J, with 17 bases in between. The CDR3 region has the DNA TGCAGCGTTAGGCATGGAGGGGACTTCTATGGCTACACCTTC. This gives the protein CSVRHGGDFYGYTF.

This chain uses TRBV29-1 with TRBJ2-1; no clear D gene. Germline assignment: CDR1 SQVTM and CDR2 ANQGSEA. Trimming left V 4 bases short and J 4 bases short, with 5 bases between. The CDR3 is made up of 11 amino acids. CDR3 loop: CSVVFYNEQFF. DNA of the CDR3: TGCAGCGTTGTCTTTTACAATGAGCAGTTCTTC.

The chain couples TRBV19 to TRBJ1-6; D is possibly TRBD1 (5 bases). With 1 base removed from V and 7 bases from J, the gap between germline ends came to 11 bases. The CDR3 totals 15 residues. The germline V gene encodes CDR1 LNHDA and CDR2 SQIVND (reference sequence). The CDR3 sequence is CASSIARAENSPLHF. DNA of the CDR3: TGTGCCAGTAGTATAGCCAGGGCAGAGAATTCACCCCTCCACTTT.